This is a list of T cell receptor beta chains from one sample in a study of regulatory T cells in long-lasting Graves disease. Using its own MiXCR run on the multiplex PCR reads, TCRdb lists one record per CDR3 protein. The table includes some 430,000 distinct CDR3 sequences, 20% to 25% detected once. The sequencing used peripheral blood mononuclear cells (PBMCs), collected when the disease was refractory, from a patient treated with antithyroid drugs. The receptor set was obtained from a female donor with Graves disease. Each CDR3 is given with its conserved first and last residue. D genes are given only for firm matches. Expanded clones are given a class, and other clones once, few, many or no size at all.

size,V,J,D,DNA,CDR3
many,TRBV6-1,TRBJ2-7,TRBD2,TGTGCCAGCAGCGAATCCGGGACTAGTAACGAGCAGTACTTC,CASSESGTSNEQYF
many,TRBV28,TRBJ1-5,NA,TGTGCCAGCACTTTTCGGGGGATTGATAGCAATCAGCCCCAGCATTTT,CASTFRGIDSNQPQHF
many,TRBV2,TRBJ2-7,NA,TGTGCCAGCGAAGACGGCGACGCTGCCTACGAGCAGTACTTC,CASEDGDAAYEQYF
few,TRBV7-9,TRBJ2-7,NA,TGTGCCAGCAGCCGTACGTTCGACGAGCAGTACTTC,CASSRTFDEQYF
once,TRBV4-1,TRBJ1-4,NA,TGCGCCAGCGGGCCGATAGGAAAACTGTTTTTT,CASGPIGKLFF
many,TRBV12-3/TRBV12-4,TRBJ1-2,NA,TGTGCCAGCAGTTACAGCGCGGGGTATGGCTACACCTTC,CASSYSAGYGYTF
NA,TRBV27,TRBJ1-3,NA,TGTGCCAGCAGTTTATCAGGTTTCAGCTCTGGAAACACCATATATTTT,CASSLSGFSSGNTIYF
NA,TRBV12-3/TRBV12-4,TRBJ1-5,TRBD1,TGTGCCAGCAGTTTTTTTGGGACAGGGGGCAATCAGCCCCAGCATTTT,CASSFFGTGGNQPQHF
many,TRBV11-2,TRBJ2-5,NA,TGTGCCAGCAGCTCCACCGTACGGAAAGAGACCCAGTACTTC,CASSSTVRKETQYF
few,TRBV29-1,TRBJ2-7,TRBD1,TGCAGCGTTGTGCGTGCCGGGACAGGGTCCTACGAGCAGTACTTC,CSVVRAGTGSYEQYF
few,TRBV29-1,TRBJ1-2,TRBD1,TGCAGCGCGGACGGGACAGGGAATTACTATGGCTACACCTTC,CSADGTGNYYGYTF
few,TRBV30,TRBJ1-6,NA,TGTGCCTGGAGTGTTATGAGGGGGCCCCTCCACTTT,CAWSVMRGPLHF
many,TRBV29-1,TRBJ1-4,NA,TGCAGCGTTTTCGGGGCTAATGAAAAACTGTTTTTT,CSVFGANEKLFF
NA,TRBV7-2,TRBJ2-7,TRBD2,TGTGCCAGCAGCCCCCAGCCTAGCGGGGACTACGAGCAGTACTTC,CASSPQPSGDYEQYF
many,TRBV28,TRBJ1-1,NA,TGTGCCAGCAGTTCGGAGGGTAACACTGAAGCTTTCTTT,CASSSEGNTEAFF
NA,TRBV19,TRBJ2-7,NA,TGTGCCAGTAGTAATTTAGGTGGGGATAACTACGAGCAGTACTTC,CASSNLGGDNYEQYF
many,TRBV20-1,TRBJ1-1,NA,TGCAGTGCTAGAGTGCTCGGGAGGGTTGAAGCTTTCTTT,CSARVLGRVEAFF
NA,TRBV20-1,TRBJ2-7,TRBD1,TGCAGTGCTAGAGATGGTACAGGGGTAAAAGAGCAGTACTTC,CSARDGTGVKEQYF
many,TRBV7-9,TRBJ1-2,NA,TGTGCCATCATGGGCAGGGTCTGGGATGGCTACACCTTC,CAIMGRVWDGYTF
NA,TRBV6-5,TRBJ1-2,NA,TGTGCCAGCAGTTACAGGGACTTCGATGGCTACACCTTC,CASSYRDFDGYTF
many,TRBV5-1,TRBJ1-1,NA,TGCGCCAGCAGCTTGGACGACACTGAAGCTTTCTTT,CASSLDDTEAFF
NA,TRBV4-1,TRBJ1-2,NA,TGCGCCACCTCCCTAGGAGACAGCTCCTATGGCTACACCTTC,CATSLGDSSYGYTF
many,TRBV28,TRBJ1-5,NA,TGTGCCAGCAGTTTAGGGCAGATGAGCAATCAGCCCCAGCATTTT,CASSLGQMSNQPQHF
NA,TRBV28,TRBJ2-7,TRBD1,TGTGCCAGCAGCCGAGGGACAGGGAGATCCTACGAGCAGTACTTC,CASSRGTGRSYEQYF
many,TRBV20-1,TRBJ1-1,NA,TGCAGTGCTAGAGGGAACAGCTTGAACACTGAAGCTTTCTTT,CSARGNSLNTEAFF
many,TRBV2,TRBJ2-5,NA,TGTGCCAGCACCCTCCGGGGCGGGGTAGACCAGTACTTC,CASTLRGGVDQYF